Below are 23 T cell receptor beta chains sequenced from a single sample in a study of T cell responses to AZD1222 COVID-19 vaccine. This table comes from immunoSEQ multiplex PCR, and its TCRdb copy is limited to in-frame clones, with some not included. The sample lists around 70,000 clones; around 80% were seen once. Source: peripheral blood, taken on day 0 of AZD1222 vaccination. These receptors originate from an adult in good health.

V is TRBV30 and J is TRBJ1-2; weak D call: TRBD1 (6 bases). Germline lookup yields CDR1 GTSNPN and CDR2 SVGIG (reference sequence). The CDR3 is 17 amino acids. Trimming removed 7 bases at V and 2 bases at J, with 26 bases between. The CDR3 DNA reads as TGTGCCTTGTCGAGGGGGGCGCTTAGGGTTTTAAACTATGGCTACACCTTC. As protein: CALSRGALRVLNYGYTF.

This clone was counted between two and nine times. The CDR3 bases are TGTGCCAAACAGCTGGCCCGGCCGGGCAAGCGGGGGGGGCTTATCAATGAGCAGTTCTTC. As protein: CAKQLARPGKRGGLINEQFF. The rearrangement links TRBV2 to TRBJ2-1, with 10 bases lining up with TRBD2. CDR1 and CDR2 (germline): SNHLY, FYNNEI. This CDR3 has 20 residues. V was clipped by 10 bases and J by 6 bases; unmatched bases: 27. Full variable domain (missing parts from reference TRBV2 and TRBJ2-1): EPEVTQTPSHQVTQMGQEVILRCVPISNHLYFYWYRQILGQKVEFLVSFYNNEISEKSEIFDDQFSVERPDGSNFTLKIRSTKLEDSAMYFCAKQLARPGKRGGLINEQFFGPGTRLTVL.

V gene TRBV6-6 combines with J gene TRBJ2-5; 10 bases fit TRBD2. J lost 2 bases, V lost 5 bases, and 8 bases had no gene match. There are 16 residues in the CDR3. Looked up from germline, CDR1 is MNHNY and CDR2 is SVGAGI (reference sequence). CDR3 protein: CASSKNSGGSQETQYF. CDR3 nucleotide sequence: TGTGCCAGCAGTAAAAATAGCGGGGGGAGTCAAGAGACCCAGTACTTC.

The genes are TRBV4-2 and TRBJ2-3; D call uncertain. V dropped 0 bases and J dropped 8 bases, with 9 bases sitting between them. The CDR3 sequence is 13 residues long. Germline CDR1 and CDR2: LGHNA and YNFKEQ. DNA of the CDR3: TGTGCCAGCAGCCAAGATTTGGTGGGTACGCAGTATTTT. It translates to CASSQDLVGTQYF.

The chain employs TRBV6-6 and TRBJ1-1; D not certain. This CDR3 has 11 amino acids. The germline CDR1 and CDR2 sequences are MNHNY and SVGAGI (reference sequence). V lost 8 bases and J lost 7, with 11 bases in between. DNA for the CDR3: TGTGCCAGCGGTGGATCTAATGAAGCTTTCTTT. This encodes CASGGSNEAFF.

Only a few counts were recorded for this clone. The chain links TRBV21-1 to TRBJ1-1. TRBV21-1 is an annotated pseudogene. This CDR3 comprises 13 residues. The CDR3, as DNA: TGTGCCAGCAGCAACCGGGTGGTGGGTTTGAGTTTCTTT. Amino acids: CASSNRVVGLSFF.

The chain joins TRBV6-1 to TRBJ1-1, with 8 bases aligning to TRBD1. CDR1 and CDR2 (germline): MNHNS, SASEGT. The CDR3 extends over 11 amino acids. V shed 3 bases and J 10 bases; nucleotides not matched to a gene: 1. The DNA for the CDR3 is TGTGCCAGCAGTGATACAGGGGGAGCTTTCTTT. It codes for CASSDTGGAFF.

This clone was detected only a few times. The chain links TRBV7-9 to TRBJ1-1; the D is unclear. CDR1 and CDR2 from the germline V gene are SEHNR and FQNEAQ (reference sequence). The V end lost 0 bases, the J end lost 9 bases, and 11 bases lay between the germline ends. CDR3 size: 13 residues. CDR3 sequence: CASSLAPSAQAFF. The CDR3 DNA reads as TGTGCCAGCAGCTTAGCGCCGTCTGCACAAGCTTTCTTT. Variable domain in full (rest from reference TRBV7-9 and TRBJ1-1): DTGVSQNPRHKITKRGQNVTFRCDPISEHNRLYWYRQTLGQGPEFLTYFQNEAQLEKSRLLSDRFSAERPKGSFSTLEIQRTEQGDSAMYLCASSLAPSAQAFFGQGTRLTVV.

This chain joins TRBV19 and TRBJ2-3; tentatively, D is TRBD2 (6 bases). The CDR3 loop spans 11 amino acids. The germline CDR1 and CDR2 sequences are LNHDA and SQIVND (reference sequence). The ends were cut back, 5 bases at V and 8 bases at J, with 8 bases in the middle. The CDR3, as DNA: TGTGCCAGTAGTGGGGGGACTACGCAGTATTTT. Protein sequence: CASSGGTTQYF.

This chain joins TRBV7-2 and TRBJ1-5; D may be TRBD1 (5 bases). The CDR3 is 14 residues long. Trimming took 5 bases from V and 5 from J, leaving 13 bases between them. Germline CDR1 and CDR2: SGHTA and FQGNSA. This CDR3 is CASSPSQGYQPQHF. The CDR3, as DNA: TGTGCCAGCAGCCCAAGTCAGGGTTATCAGCCCCAGCATTTT.

This clone has just a few counts. The V gene is TRBV29-1, the J gene TRBJ1-4, with D possibly TRBD1 on 6 matching bases. Germline lookup yields CDR1 SQVTM and CDR2 ANQGSEA. This CDR3 is 13 amino acids long. V lost 8 bases to trimming and J lost 4 bases, with 14 bases between them. The CDR3 here is CSILRDINEKLFF. The DNA for the CDR3 is TGCAGCATTCTAAGGGACATTAATGAAAAACTGTTTTTT.

V gene TRBV11-2 combines with J gene TRBJ1-3; the D is unclear. This CDR3 region has 15 residues. Trimming removed 5 bases at V and 0 bases at J, with 11 bases between. The germline V gene has CDR1 SGHAT and CDR2 FQNNGV. In nucleotides, the CDR3 is TGTGCCAGCAGCACAAACACGTACTCTGGAAACACCATATATTTT. Protein product: CASSTNTYSGNTIYF.

The table lists this clone with a few counts. The chain carries TRBV4-3 and TRBJ1-4; a weak D match, TRBD1 (5 bases). The V gene lost 1 base and the J gene lost 8 bases, with 11 bases spanning the gap. The CDR3 covers 14 residues. In germline, CDR1 is LGHNA, CDR2 YSLEER. The CDR3 loop is CASSQVGGDEKLFF. The CDR3, as DNA: TGCGCCAGCAGCCAAGTTGGGGGGGACGAAAAACTGTTTTTT.

The chain carries TRBV10-3 and TRBJ2-5; 13 nucleotides line up with TRBD2. This CDR3 has 15 amino acids. The germline V gene has CDR1 ENHRY and CDR2 SYGVKD. The trim removed 8 bases at V and 1 base at J, leaving 4 bases unmatched. The CDR3 nucleotides are TGTGCCATCGGAAGGACTAGCGGGGGCCAAGAGACCCAGTACTTC. Protein: CAIGRTSGGQETQYF.

The rearrangement links TRBV4-3 to TRBJ1-3, with D unresolved. CDR3 length equals 17 residues. Trimming left V 1 base short and J 0 bases short, with 13 bases between. Germline CDR1 and CDR2: LGHNA and YSLEER. Here the CDR3 reads CASSQGGVVGSGNTIYF. CDR3 DNA sequence: TGCGCCAGCAGCCAAGGGGGAGTTGTGGGCTCTGGAAACACCATATATTTT.

This clone was seen once. This chain connects TRBV10-3 to TRBJ1-2; possibly TRBD1 for D (6 bases). Germline assignment: CDR1 ENHRY and CDR2 SYGVKD. The CDR3 has 16 amino acids. Between the trimmed V and J ends, which lost 4 bases and 1 base, there was a span of 16 bases. CDR3 DNA: TGTGCCATCAGTGGGGGCCAGGGGAGGGGTAACTATGGCTACACCTTC. Amino acid sequence: CAISGGQGRGNYGYTF.

The chain links TRBV12-3 or TRBV12-4 to TRBJ2-5; weak D call: TRBD1 (6 bases). The CDR3 has 13 amino acids. V was clipped by 6 bases and J by 5 bases, with 13 bases between them. The chain's CDR3 is CASRSTGWETQYF. CDR3 bases: TGTGCCAGCAGATCGACAGGTTGGGAGACCCAGTACTTC.

The chain is built from TRBV21-1 and TRBJ2-1; the table's D call TRBD2 went unverified against the DNA. TRBV21-1 counts as a pseudogene. The CDR3 is 17 residues long. The CDR3 DNA follows: TGTGCCAGCAGCAAAGATCATGGCGGGAGCTCCTACAATGAGCAGTTCTTC. Translation: CASSKDHGGSSYNEQFF.

This clone was observed a single time. The CDR3 region has the DNA TGTGCCAGCAGCCAAGAAATCCCGGGAAACGAGCAGTACTTC. This translates into CASSQEIPGNEQYF. This sequence joins TRBV4-2 and TRBJ2-7, with a tentative D call TRBD2 (5 bases). Per the germline V gene, CDR1 is LGHNA and CDR2 is YNFKEQ. This CDR3 is 14 amino acids long. Trimming removed 0 bases at V and 5 bases at J, with 11 bases between.

This rearrangement joins TRBV14 to TRBJ1-2; a weak D match, TRBD1 (5 bases). The CDR3 loop spans 12 amino acids. CDR1 SGHDN and CDR2 FVKESK come from the germline V gene. Deletions cut 8 bases from V and 7 bases from J, with 14 bases between. This chain's CDR3 is CASHSGGGGYTF. The CDR3 bases are TGTGCCAGCCACAGCGGGGGTGGTGGCTACACCTTC.

The rearrangement links TRBV11-2 to TRBJ1-5, with no clear D. V was trimmed by 0 bases and J by 7 bases, leaving 10 bases between them. Germline V gives CDR1 SGHAT, CDR2 FQNNGV. This CDR3 comprises 14 residues. The CDR3 spells CASSLDSFGQPQHF. The DNA for the CDR3 is TGTGCCAGCAGCTTAGATTCGTTCGGCCAGCCCCAGCATTTT.

This clone was seen only a few times. The chain uses TRBV3-1 (or the pseudogene TRBV3-2) and TRBJ1-1, with 8 bases lining up with TRBD1. Germline CDR1 and CDR2: LGHDT and YNNKEL (reference sequence). Losses at the gene ends were 5 bases for V and 3 bases for J; bases not matched to a gene: 2. This CDR3 contains 13 residues. DNA for the CDR3: TGTGCCAGCAGCGCGGGACAGGACACTGAAGCTTTCTTT. Translation gives CASSAGQDTEAFF.

This chain links TRBV2 with TRBJ1-2; tentative D call: TRBD1 (6 bases). Per germline, CDR1 SNHLY and CDR2 FYNNEI. The CDR3 is made up of 16 amino acids. V was cut by 4 bases and J by 4 bases, with 19 bases left in between. The CDR3 sequence: CASSAQGESGLYGYTF. For the CDR3, the DNA is TGTGCCAGCAGTGCACAGGGCGAAAGCGGTCTCTATGGCTACACCTTC.